The 8 T cell receptor beta chains presented below share a single source sample, sequenced in a study of PD-L1 blockade in urothelial cancer. Here immunoSEQ multiplex PCR was the method, and the copy in TCRdb shows in-frame clones only, minus some. The profile shows about 37,000 clones, 70% to 85% of them singletons. The sample was PBMCs, taken around atezolizumab (anti-PD-L1) treatment. The receptor source for this set is a man aged 60-69 years with urothelial cancer.

The chain combines TRBV6-1 with TRBJ2-7; 10 bases match TRBD2. The CDR3 covers 15 residues. Trimming removed 3 bases from V and 2 bases from J; junction bases left unmatched: 4. The germline CDR1 and CDR2 sequences are MNHNS and SASEGT. The CDR3 DNA is TGTGCCAGCAGTGAGCTAGCGGGGGTTACCTACGAGCAGTACTTC. It is translated as CASSELAGVTYEQYF.

The rearrangement joins TRBV29-1 to TRBJ1-1; no clear D gene. Per the germline V gene, CDR1 is SQVTM and CDR2 is ANQGSEA. The CDR3 consists of 11 residues. V lost 5 bases, J lost 0 bases, and 4 bases lay in between. The CDR3 region is CSVRVNTEAFF. The CDR3 DNA reads TGCAGCGTTCGGGTGAACACTGAAGCTTTCTTT.

J is TRBJ1-5 and V is TRBV27; D unclear. Germline-derived CDR1 and CDR2 are MNHEY and SMNVEV (reference sequence). The CDR3 totals 13 residues. Between the trimmed V and J ends, which lost 3 bases and 7 bases, there was a span of 10 bases. Here the CDR3 reads CASSFQVDQPQHF. Written as DNA, the CDR3 is TGTGCCAGCAGTTTTCAGGTTGACCAGCCCCAGCATTTT.

The V gene is TRBV10-3, the J gene TRBJ1-3, with D maybe TRBD1 (5 bases). Trimming stripped 7 bases from V and 0 bases from J, with 7 bases between. The CDR3 is 13 residues long. CDR1 and CDR2 (germline): ENHRY, SYGVKD. Written as DNA, the CDR3 is TGTGCCATCACCGACAGCTCTGGAAACACCATATATTTT. Its translation: CAITDSSGNTIYF.

The chain links TRBV9 to TRBJ1-1; D perhaps matches TRBD1 (6 bases). The ends were cut back, 3 bases at V and 1 base at J, with 13 bases in the middle. The CDR3 runs to 15 residues. Per the germline V gene, CDR1 is SGDLS and CDR2 is YYNGEE. In DNA, the CDR3 is TGTGCCAGCAGCGCGCAAGGGGGGGGGAACACTGAAGCTTTCTTT. Its translation: CASSAQGGGNTEAFF.

This clone was counted only a few times. The chain couples TRBV5-1 to TRBJ1-3, with 8 bases aligning to TRBD1. Germline CDR1 is SGHRS and CDR2 is YFSETQ. V trimming: 7 bases; J trimming: 3 bases; junction bases outside the gene matches: 9. There are 15 residues in the CDR3. CDR3 coding DNA: TGCGCCAGCTCGCCAGGGGGCTGGGATGGAAACACCATATATTTT. The encoded protein is CASSPGGWDGNTIYF.

This rearrangement joins TRBV28 to TRBJ1-5, with TRBD1 matching over 8 bases. The V and J ends lost 10 bases and 3 bases, in that order; junction bases with no gene match: 14. The CDR3 covers 16 residues. CDR1 is MDHEN, CDR2 SYDVKM, per germline. CDR3 bases: TGTGCCACCCGAGGGGACAGGAGCTATATCAATCAGCCCCAGCATTTT. It codes for CATRGDRSYINQPQHF.

This clone occurred a few times. This rearrangement joins TRBV5-4 to TRBJ2-2, with 10 bases matching TRBD2. The CDR3 runs to 13 residues. Per the germline V gene, CDR1 is SGHNT and CDR2 is YYREEE (reference sequence). The CDR3 region is CAFSGGQTGELFF. CDR3 coding DNA: TGTGCATTTAGCGGGGGGCAAACCGGGGAGCTGTTTTTT. The variable domain in full, completed from reference TRBV5-4 and TRBJ2-2, reads ETGVTQSPTHLIKTRGQQVTLRCSSQSGHNTVSWYQQALGQGPQFIFQYYREEENGRGNFPPRFSGLQFPNYSSELNVNALELDDSALYLCAFSGGQTGELFFGEGSRLTVL.